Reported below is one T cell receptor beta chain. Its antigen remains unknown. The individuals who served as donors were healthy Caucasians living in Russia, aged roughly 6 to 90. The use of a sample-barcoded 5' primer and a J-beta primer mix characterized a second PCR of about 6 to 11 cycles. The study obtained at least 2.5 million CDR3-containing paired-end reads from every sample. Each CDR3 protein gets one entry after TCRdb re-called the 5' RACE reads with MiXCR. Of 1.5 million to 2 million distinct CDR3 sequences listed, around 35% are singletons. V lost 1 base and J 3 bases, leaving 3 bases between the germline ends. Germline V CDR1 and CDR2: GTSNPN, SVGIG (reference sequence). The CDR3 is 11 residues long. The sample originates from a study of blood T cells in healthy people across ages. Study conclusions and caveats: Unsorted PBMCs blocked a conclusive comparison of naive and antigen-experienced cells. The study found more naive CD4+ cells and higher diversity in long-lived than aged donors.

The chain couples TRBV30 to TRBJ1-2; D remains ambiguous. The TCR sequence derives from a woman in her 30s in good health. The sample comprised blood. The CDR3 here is CAWSDHYGYTF. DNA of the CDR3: TGTGCCTGGAGTGACCACTATGGCTACACCTTC.